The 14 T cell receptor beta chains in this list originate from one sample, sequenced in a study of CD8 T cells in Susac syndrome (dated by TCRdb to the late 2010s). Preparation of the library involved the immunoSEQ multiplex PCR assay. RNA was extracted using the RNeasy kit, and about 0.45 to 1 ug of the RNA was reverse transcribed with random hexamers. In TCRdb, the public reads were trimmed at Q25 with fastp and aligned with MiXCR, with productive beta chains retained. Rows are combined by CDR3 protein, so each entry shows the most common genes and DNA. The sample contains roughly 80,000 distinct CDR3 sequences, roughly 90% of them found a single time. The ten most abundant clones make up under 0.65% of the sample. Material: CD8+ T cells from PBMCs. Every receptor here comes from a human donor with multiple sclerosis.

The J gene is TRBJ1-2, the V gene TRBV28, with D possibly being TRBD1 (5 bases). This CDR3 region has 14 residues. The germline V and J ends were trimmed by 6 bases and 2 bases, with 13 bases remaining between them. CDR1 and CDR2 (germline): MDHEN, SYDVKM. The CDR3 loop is CASSIRSGNYGYTF. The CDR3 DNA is TGTGCCAGCAGCATACGTTCAGGGAACTATGGCTACACCTTC.

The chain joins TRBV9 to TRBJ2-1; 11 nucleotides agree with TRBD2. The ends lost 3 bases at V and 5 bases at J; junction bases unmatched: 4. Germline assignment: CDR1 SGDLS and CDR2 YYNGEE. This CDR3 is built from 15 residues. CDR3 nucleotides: TGTGCCAGCAGCGCTAGCGGGGGGCCTGACAATGAGCAGTTCTTC. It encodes CASSASGGPDNEQFF.

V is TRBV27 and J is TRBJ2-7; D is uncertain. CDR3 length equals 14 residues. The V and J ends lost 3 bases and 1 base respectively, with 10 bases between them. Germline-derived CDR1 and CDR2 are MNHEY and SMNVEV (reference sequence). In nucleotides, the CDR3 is TGTGCCAGCAGTTTTGCTGGCGGATCCTACGAGCAGTACTTC. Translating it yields CASSFAGGSYEQYF.

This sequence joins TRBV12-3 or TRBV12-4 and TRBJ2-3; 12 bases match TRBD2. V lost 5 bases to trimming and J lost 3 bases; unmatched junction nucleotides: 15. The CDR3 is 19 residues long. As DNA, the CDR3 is TGTGCCAGCAGTCCGGGCCTGGGGGCTAGCGGGAGGGATACAGATACGCAGTATTTT. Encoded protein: CASSPGLGASGRDTDTQYF.

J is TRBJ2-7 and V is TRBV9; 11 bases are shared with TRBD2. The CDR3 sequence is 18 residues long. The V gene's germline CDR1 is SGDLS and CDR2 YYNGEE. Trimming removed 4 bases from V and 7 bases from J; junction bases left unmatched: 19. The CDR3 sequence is CASSHSWVAGGPAEEQYF. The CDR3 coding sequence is TGTGCCAGCAGCCACAGTTGGGTAGCGGGGGGGCCGGCGGAAGAGCAGTACTTC.

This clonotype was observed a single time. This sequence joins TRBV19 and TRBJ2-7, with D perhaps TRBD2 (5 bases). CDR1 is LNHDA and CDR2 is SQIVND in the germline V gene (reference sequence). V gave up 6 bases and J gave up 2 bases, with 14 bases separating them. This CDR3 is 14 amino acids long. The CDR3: CASSPGLGPYEQYF. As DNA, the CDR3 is TGTGCCAGTAGCCCAGGACTCGGGCCCTACGAGCAGTACTTC.

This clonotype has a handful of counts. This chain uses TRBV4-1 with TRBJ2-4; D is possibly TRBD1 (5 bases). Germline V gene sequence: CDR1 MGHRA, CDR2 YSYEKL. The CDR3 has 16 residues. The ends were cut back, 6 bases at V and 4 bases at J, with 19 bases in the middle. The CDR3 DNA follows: TGCGCCAGCAGTCCAGTTGGTGGGGCTAGGAAAAACATTCAGTACTTC. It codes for CASSPVGGARKNIQYF.

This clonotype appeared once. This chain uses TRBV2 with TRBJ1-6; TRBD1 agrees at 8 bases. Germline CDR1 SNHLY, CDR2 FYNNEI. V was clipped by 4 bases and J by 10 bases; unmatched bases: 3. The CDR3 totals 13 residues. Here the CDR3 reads CASSGTGTSPLHF. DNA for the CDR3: TGTGCCAGCAGTGGGACAGGGACCTCACCCCTCCACTTT.

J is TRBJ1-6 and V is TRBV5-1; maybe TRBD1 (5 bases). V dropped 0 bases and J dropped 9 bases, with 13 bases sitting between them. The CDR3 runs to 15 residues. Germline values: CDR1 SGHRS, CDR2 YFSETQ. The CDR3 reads CASSLGGSGSSPLHF. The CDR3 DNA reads TGCGCCAGCAGCTTGGGAGGGTCAGGGTCTTCACCCCTCCACTTT.

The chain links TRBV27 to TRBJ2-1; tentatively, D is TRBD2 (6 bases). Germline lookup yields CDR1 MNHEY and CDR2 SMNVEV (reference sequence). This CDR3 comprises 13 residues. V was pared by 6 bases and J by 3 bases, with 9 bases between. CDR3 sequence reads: CASSGGYYNEQFF. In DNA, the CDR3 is TGTGCCAGCAGCGGGGGATACTACAATGAGCAGTTCTTC.

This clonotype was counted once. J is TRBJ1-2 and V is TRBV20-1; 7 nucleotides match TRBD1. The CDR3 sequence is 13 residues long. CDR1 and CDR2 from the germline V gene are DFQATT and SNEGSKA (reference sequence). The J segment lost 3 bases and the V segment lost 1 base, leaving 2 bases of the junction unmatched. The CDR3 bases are TGCAGTGCTAGAGCCACAGGGGACTATGGCTACACCTTC. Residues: CSARATGDYGYTF.

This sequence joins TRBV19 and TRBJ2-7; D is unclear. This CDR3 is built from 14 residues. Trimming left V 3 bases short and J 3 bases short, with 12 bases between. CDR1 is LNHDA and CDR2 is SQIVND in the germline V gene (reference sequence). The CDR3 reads CASSISGSFYEQYF. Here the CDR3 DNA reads TGTGCCAGTAGTATTTCAGGCAGTTTCTACGAGCAGTACTTC.

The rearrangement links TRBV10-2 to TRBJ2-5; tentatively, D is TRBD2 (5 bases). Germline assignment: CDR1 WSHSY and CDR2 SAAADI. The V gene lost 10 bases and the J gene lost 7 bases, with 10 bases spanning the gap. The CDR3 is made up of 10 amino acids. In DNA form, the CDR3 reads TGCGCCACCCAAGGAGGGACCCAGTACTTC. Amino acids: CATQGGTQYF.

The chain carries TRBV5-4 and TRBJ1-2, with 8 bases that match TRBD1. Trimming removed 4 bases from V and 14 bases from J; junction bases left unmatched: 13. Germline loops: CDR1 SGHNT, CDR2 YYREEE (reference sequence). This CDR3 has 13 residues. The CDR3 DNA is TGTGCCAGCAGCCTAGGACAGGGCAGCTGGGGGACCTTC. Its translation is CASSLGQGSWGTF.